This T cell receptor (beta chain) was profiled in a study of blood T cell repertoires in COVID-19 (dated by TCRdb to 2018 to 2021). With regard to the full study: Samples from collaborators originated in the United States, Italy and Spain and spanned both the acute and convalescent phases of COVID-19. Where HLA class I and class II types were available, the types were taken from metadata supplied by the sample provider, not from assay-based typing. Subjects who had been exposed to COVID-19, were actively infected with it, or had recovered from it provided the deeply sampled blood TCRbeta repertoires that made up the dataset. Sample metadata almost always included a de-identified subject ID, COVID-19 status, age in years and sex. The repertoires were released in a freely available public database meant as a resource for research on the immune response to SARS-CoV-2. The samples were drawn from the first 160 participants of the ongoing ImmuneRACE study and from 1,200 or so subjects provided by 6 global collaborators. The material from the prospective study consisted of cDNA or gDNA derived from T cells, B-cell-depleted T cells, or PBMCs. Findings and caveats that apply to the study as a whole: The amount of clinical and demographic metadata varied by source and participant and was provided uncurated.

A note on this clone: The antigen it recognizes is unknown. Base qualities are not provided; no much larger clone lies one nucleotide away.

At one collaborating source in Seattle, patients were enrolled during active infection and were followed longitudinally through the course of disease. The collaborating institutions used their own protocols to collect whole blood in K2EDTA tubes. Collaborator samples were shipped for TCRbeta analysis as frozen whole blood, isolated PBMCs, or DNA extracted from either sample type. Inclusive of the bounding cysteine and phenylalanine, the CDR3 is 14 residues long. The kept DNA is CDR3 alone, 42 bases in frame from the first base. Per the germline V gene, SGHDN is the CDR1 and FVKESK is the CDR2. The junction carries 14 bases between V and J, which are trimmed by 4 bases and 5 bases respectively. TCRbeta CDR3 regions were amplified from genomic DNA by means of the immunoSEQ Assay, a bias-controlled multiplex PCR. Per the source publication's procedure: The number of nucleated cells in each sample was estimated by amplification of reference gene primers within the assay. To quantify the absolute abundance of each unique TCRbeta CDR3 rearrangement, sequence reads were collapsed and filtered. For each sample, productive Simpson clonality was calculated as the square root of Simpson's diversity index across productive rearrangements. This immuneACCESS table, as held by TCRdb, lists in-frame sequences with V and J called but not all clones. Of the missing ones, under half trace to an unresolved V gene in checked studies; the others have no known cause. From that table come the V and J calls and clone size; the DNA was used to work out D and trimming. Across this sample there are some 170,000 clones, with over 80% seen only once. The ten most abundant clones make up 6.5% to 9% of the sample.

The sequence derives from a woman between 35 and 50 years old with COVID-19, enrolled during active disease. Recombination joined TRBV14 with TRBJ1-2; tentative D gene TRBD1, with 5 bases matching. Sequences were obtained from peripheral blood. The sequenced DNA is TGTGCCAGCAGCCCCAGGGTATCGTCGTATGGCTACACCTTC. It is translated as CASSPRVSSYGYTF.